This T cell receptor (beta chain) was recorded in a study of blood T cell repertoires in COVID-19. Assay used: immunoSEQ multiplex PCR; TCRdb lists only in-frame clones, some missing. The table has tens of thousands of clones, 70% to 90% seen once. The source is a woman older than 75 with acute or convalescent COVID-19. The sequencing sample was made of peripheral blood.

The DNA of the CDR3 is TGCGCCAGCATCCCGCAGCTCGGGCAAGAGACCCAGTACTTC. Translating gives CASIPQLGQETQYF. The chain joins TRBV5-1 to TRBJ2-5; D remains unclear. The CDR3 sequence is 14 residues long. Trimming took 6 bases from V and 2 from J, leaving 14 bases between them. The germline CDR1 and CDR2 sequences are SGHRS and YFSETQ. Complete variable domain (other parts from reference TRBV5-1 and TRBJ2-5): KAGVTQTPRYLIKTRGQQVTLSCSPISGHRSVSWYQQTPGQGLQFLFEYFSETQRNKGNFPGRFSGRQFSNSRSEMNVSTLELGDSALYLCASIPQLGQETQYFGPGTRLLVL.